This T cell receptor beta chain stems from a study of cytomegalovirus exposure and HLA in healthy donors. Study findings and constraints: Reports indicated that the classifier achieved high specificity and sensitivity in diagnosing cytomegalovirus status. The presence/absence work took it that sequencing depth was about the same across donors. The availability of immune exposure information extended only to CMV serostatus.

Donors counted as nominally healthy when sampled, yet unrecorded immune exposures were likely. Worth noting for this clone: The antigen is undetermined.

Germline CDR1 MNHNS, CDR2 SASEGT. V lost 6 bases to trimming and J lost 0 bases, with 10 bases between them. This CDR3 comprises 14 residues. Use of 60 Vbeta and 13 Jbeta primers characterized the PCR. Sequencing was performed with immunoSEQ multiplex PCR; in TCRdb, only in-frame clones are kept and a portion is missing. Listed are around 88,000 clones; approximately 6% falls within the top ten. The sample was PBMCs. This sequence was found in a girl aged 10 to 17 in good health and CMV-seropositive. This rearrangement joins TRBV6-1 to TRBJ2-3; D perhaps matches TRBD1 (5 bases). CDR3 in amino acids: CASSRQSSTDTQYF. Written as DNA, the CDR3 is TGTGCCAGCAGCCGACAGTCTAGCACAGATACGCAGTATTTT.